The present TCR beta chain was sequenced within a study of vaccination and CD4 T cells after COVID-19. Study details: In the convalescent group, nasal swab PCR was SARS-CoV-2 positive; roughly 10 cases were mild and one severe. Six males and four females, two Hispanic, made up the convalescents.

CDR1 is SEHNR, CDR2 FQNEAQ, per germline (reference sequence). The V end was cut by 7 bases, the J end by 5 bases, with 8 bases between. The CDR3 spans 11 residues. Cultured CD4+ T-cell DNA underwent Oncomine TCR Beta short-read sequencing. TCRdb reanalysed the PCR reads using MiXCR and keeps one entry per CDR3 protein. The sample records about 18,000 distinct CDR3 sequences, under 55% being singletons. Worth noting for this clonotype: What it binds is not known.

Points from the study as a whole: Researchers report that 304 of 307 vaccine-specific clones in convalescent patients proved spike mono-reactive.

The time point here: late sampling 161 to 241 days after vaccination in a few convalescent patients. Sample treatment: roughly 10-day PBMC culture with coronavirus spike peptide pools or control peptides (ViraFEST assay). V gene TRBV7-9 combines with J gene TRBJ2-5; D ambiguous. The input for sequencing was CD4+ T cells from blood, cultured in vitro, taken about 7 months after SARS-CoV-2 vaccination. This clonotype originated in a human donor who had recovered from COVID-19. CDR3 region: CASMFSETQYF. CDR3 nucleotide sequence: TGTGCCAGCATGTTTTCCGAGACCCAGTACTTC.